These 19 T cell receptor beta chains came from one sample sequenced in a study of T cell repertoires in cytomegalovirus infection. These TCRs' antigens remain unknown. Using its own MiXCR run on the reads, TCRdb lists one record per CDR3 protein. The sample has approximately 990,000 distinct CDR3 sequences, 31% seen once. The sequenced sample was cultured CD8+ T cells from PBMCs, obtained from culture after CMV antigen stimulation. The source of these receptors is a human donor in good health (CMV status not recorded). Some clones in this sample may be carry-over from other donors' samples.

In regard to this clonotype: The junction and the germline gene differ at one end; a read error may be behind it. The rearrangement joins TRBV14 to TRBJ2-3; D may be TRBD2 (5 bases). CDR1 is SGHDN, CDR2 FVKESK, per germline. CDR3 size: 15 residues. CDR3 DNA: TGTGCCAGCAGCCAAGATTGGCCTAGCAGAGATACGCAGTATTTT. It encodes CASSQDWPSRDTQYF.

A few counts support this clonotype. CDR3 in DNA: TGTGCCAGCAGTTACTCCTTTCCCGGCGAGCAGTACTTC. Its translation is CASSYSFPGEQYF. This sequence joins TRBV6-5 and TRBJ2-7, with unresolved D. V shed 0 bases and J shed 6 bases, with 9 bases lying between them. The V gene's germline CDR1 is MNHEY and CDR2 SVGAGI. This CDR3 has 13 residues.

This clonotype was seen more than once but under ten times. V gene TRBV6-5 combines with J gene TRBJ2-7, with 8 bases matching TRBD1. Germline CDR1 MNHEY, CDR2 SVGAGI. The CDR3 is made up of 16 amino acids. The V segment lost 0 bases and the J segment 3 bases; nucleotides outside the gene matches: 7. CDR3 sequence reads: CASSYSVRQGIYEQYV. CDR3 sequence (DNA): TGTGCCAGCAGTTACTCGGTAAGACAGGGGATCTACGAGCAGTACGTC.

This chain uses TRBV9 with TRBJ2-5; 8 positions match TRBD2. The V gene end was trimmed by 6 bases and the J gene end by 1 base; junction bases not matched to a gene: 8. The CDR3 loop spans 15 amino acids. Germline V gene data show CDR1 as SGDLS and CDR2 as YYNGEE. CDR3 region: CASNQLAGFQETQYF. The CDR3 bases are TGTGCCAGCAACCAGTTAGCGGGGTTCCAAGAGACCCAGTACTTC.

The sample holds a few counts of this clonotype. The chain recombines TRBV9 with TRBJ2-2; D is tentatively TRBD1 or TRBD2 (7 bases each). Germline CDR1 and CDR2: SGDLS and YYNGEE. Trimming took off 2 bases at V and 9 bases at J, with 17 bases between the two ends. CDR3 size: 15 residues. The CDR3 DNA is TGTGCCAGCAGCGTGGGGGAGGGGGCTCGACGGGAGCTGTTTTTT. Its translation: CASSVGEGARRELFF.

The DNA of the CDR3 is TGCGCCAGCAGCATTGAGCGGCAGAACACTGAAGCTTTCTTT. It specifies CASSIERQNTEAFF. The rearrangement links TRBV4-1 to TRBJ1-1; D not certain. The CDR3 has 14 residues. V lost 5 bases and J lost 1, with 11 bases in between. From germline, CDR1 is MGHRA and CDR2 YSYEKL.

The rearrangement uses TRBV14 and TRBJ1-6; D is possibly TRBD1 (6 bases). The CDR3 extends over 15 amino acids. The V and J ends lost 0 bases and 9 bases respectively, with 12 bases between them. The germline V gene encodes CDR1 SGHDN and CDR2 FVKESK. CDR3 residues: CASSQDEGDRSPLHF. CDR3 coding DNA: TGTGCCAGCAGCCAAGATGAGGGGGATCGTTCACCCCTCCACTTT. The entire variable domain, with the rest obtained from reference TRBV14 and TRBJ1-6, is as follows: EAGVTQFPSHSVIEKGQTVTLRCDPISGHDNLYWYRRVMGKEIKFLLHFVKESKQDESGMPNNRFLAERTGGTYSTLKVQPAELEDSGVYFCASSQDEGDRSPLHFGNGTRLTVT.

This clonotype has only a few counts. V and J are TRBV20-1 and TRBJ2-7, with 8 bases lining up with TRBD1. Germline V gene data show CDR1 as DFQATT and CDR2 as SNEGSKA (reference sequence). This CDR3 contains 13 residues. Germline trimming cut 5 bases from V and 2 bases from J; bases unmatched to any gene: 5. The CDR3 DNA follows: TGCAGTGCTGCCGACAGGGGAGCCTACGAGCAGTACTTC. It is translated as CSAADRGAYEQYF.

This clonotype was counted ten times or more. The rearrangement links TRBV28 to TRBJ2-3; D remains ambiguous. This CDR3 spans 14 amino acids. The germline V gene encodes CDR1 MDHEN and CDR2 SYDVKM. V was pared by 5 bases and J by 4 bases, with 13 bases between. CDR3 residues: CASSPQVRADTQYF. The CDR3 DNA follows: TGTGCCAGCAGTCCCCAGGTCCGGGCAGATACGCAGTATTTT.

This clonotype was seen only once. The rearrangement links TRBV9 to TRBJ2-1; 9 bases line up with TRBD1. Trimming took 2 bases from V and 6 from J; bases not matched to a gene: 9. The CDR3 runs to 16 residues. Germline V CDR1 and CDR2: SGDLS, YYNGEE. The CDR3 nucleotides read TGTGCCAGCAGCGTGGTGGGACAGGGACGGTTCAATGAGCAGTTCTTC. This codes for CASSVVGQGRFNEQFF.

This clonotype appeared a few times. The chain carries TRBV20-1 and TRBJ2-7, with 9 bases fitting TRBD1. V shed 6 bases and J 0 bases; nucleotides not matched to a gene: 6. CDR1 is DFQATT, CDR2 SNEGSKA, per germline (reference sequence). The CDR3 length is 14 residues. The CDR3 DNA is TGCAGTGCCTTCGGACAGGGGAGCTCCTACGAGCAGTACTTC. Translation: CSAFGQGSSYEQYF.

In its sample, this clonotype was seen a few times. V is TRBV7-9 and J is TRBJ2-1, with 9 bases aligning to TRBD2. V dropped 7 bases and J dropped 7; count of bases not matched to a gene: 11. The CDR3 loop spans 15 amino acids. Germline CDR1 and CDR2: SEHNR and FQNEAQ (reference sequence). CDR3 sequence (DNA): TGTGCCAGCACCTACAGCGGGGGGAAGGGTAATGAGCAGTTCTTC. This codes for CASTYSGGKGNEQFF.

CDR3 bases: TGTGCCAGCAGCCGAGCGGGGGTGGAATGGGAAAACATTCAGTACTTC. This encodes CASSRAGVEWENIQYF. This chain links TRBV11-2 with TRBJ2-4; 8 positions match TRBD2. The V and J ends lost 5 bases and 5 bases, in that order; junction bases with no gene match: 11. Per germline, CDR1 SGHAT and CDR2 FQNNGV. This CDR3 region has 16 residues.

This clonotype was observed a few times. The rearrangement links TRBV28 to TRBJ2-3; 9 positions agree with TRBD2. The CDR3 sequence is 18 residues long. V was clipped by 4 bases and J by 3 bases; unmatched bases: 14. Germline CDR1 MDHEN, CDR2 SYDVKM. The CDR3 sequence is CASSSTLQSSGVTDTQYF. The DNA for the CDR3 is TGTGCCAGCAGTTCGACCCTTCAGTCTAGCGGGGTAACAGATACGCAGTATTTT.

This clonotype was seen more than once but under ten times. The chain employs TRBV20-1 and TRBJ2-1; 7 bases map to TRBD2. This CDR3 has 14 amino acids. V lost 1 base to trimming and J lost 5 bases; unmatched junction nucleotides: 5. CDR1 is DFQATT and CDR2 is SNEGSKA in the germline V gene (reference sequence). In DNA, the CDR3 is TGCAGTGCTAGAGGTGGGGCGGGGGACAATGAGCAGTTCTTC. It specifies CSARGGAGDNEQFF.

In its sample, this clonotype was seen a few times. This chain links TRBV12-5 with TRBJ1-5; D perhaps matches TRBD1 (6 bases). Germline V CDR1 and CDR2: LGHNT, FRNRAP. V lost 5 bases, J lost 4 bases, and 9 bases lay in between. The CDR3 contains 13 residues. CDR3 DNA: TGTGCTAGTGGTCCCCAGGGGAATCAGCCCCAGCATTTT. Translated: CASGPQGNQPQHF.

This clonotype was observed many times. This chain connects TRBV7-8 to TRBJ2-5; no clear D. CDR1 is SGHVS, CDR2 FQNEAQ, per germline. Trimming cost V 5 bases and J 4 bases, with 11 bases left between them. The CDR3 loop spans 13 amino acids. CDR3 loop: CASSESPGETQYF. CDR3 DNA sequence: TGTGCCAGCAGCGAGAGCCCCGGAGAGACCCAGTACTTC.

V gene TRBV15 combines with J gene TRBJ1-6; no definite D call. V gave up 0 bases and J gave up 8 bases, with 11 bases separating them. The CDR3 length is 15 residues. Germline values: CDR1 LNHNV, CDR2 YYDKDF (reference sequence). The CDR3 here is CATSREGRWDSPLHF. CDR3 DNA sequence: TGTGCCACCAGCAGAGAGGGCAGGTGGGATTCACCCCTCCACTTT.

This clonotype was observed a few times. The chain carries TRBV29-1 and TRBJ1-1, with 7 bases aligning to TRBD1. The CDR3 loop spans 14 amino acids. Per germline, CDR1 SQVTM and CDR2 ANQGSEA. V lost 6 bases, J lost 1 base, and 8 bases stayed unmatched. For the CDR3, the DNA is TGCAGCGTAACAGGGGCAATTCCGAACACTGAAGCTTTCTTT. Residues: CSVTGAIPNTEAFF.